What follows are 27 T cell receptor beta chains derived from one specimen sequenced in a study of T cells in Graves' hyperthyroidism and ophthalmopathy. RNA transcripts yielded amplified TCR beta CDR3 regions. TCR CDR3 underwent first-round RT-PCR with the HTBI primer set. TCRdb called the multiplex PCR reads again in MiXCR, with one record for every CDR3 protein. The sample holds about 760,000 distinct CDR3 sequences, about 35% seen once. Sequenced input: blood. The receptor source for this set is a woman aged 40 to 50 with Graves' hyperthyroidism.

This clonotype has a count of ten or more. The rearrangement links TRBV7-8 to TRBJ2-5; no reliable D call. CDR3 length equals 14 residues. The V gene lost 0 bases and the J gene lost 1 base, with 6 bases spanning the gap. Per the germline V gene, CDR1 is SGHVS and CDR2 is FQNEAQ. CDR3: CASSLALSQETQYF. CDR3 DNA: TGTGCCAGCAGCTTAGCTCTCAGCCAAGAGACCCAGTACTTC.

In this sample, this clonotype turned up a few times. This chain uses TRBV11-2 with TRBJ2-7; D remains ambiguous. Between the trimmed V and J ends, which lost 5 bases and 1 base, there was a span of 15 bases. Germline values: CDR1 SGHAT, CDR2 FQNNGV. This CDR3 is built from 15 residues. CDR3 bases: TGTGCCAGCAGCCTCGGGCCCCTGGGGTCCTACGAGCAGTACTTC. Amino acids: CASSLGPLGSYEQYF.

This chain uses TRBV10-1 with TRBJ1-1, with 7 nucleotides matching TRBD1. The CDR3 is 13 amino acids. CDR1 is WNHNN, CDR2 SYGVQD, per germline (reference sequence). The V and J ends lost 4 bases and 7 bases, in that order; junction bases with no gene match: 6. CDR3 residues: CASSAGTEFEAFF. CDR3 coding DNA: TGCGCCAGCAGTGCCGGGACAGAGTTTGAAGCTTTCTTT.

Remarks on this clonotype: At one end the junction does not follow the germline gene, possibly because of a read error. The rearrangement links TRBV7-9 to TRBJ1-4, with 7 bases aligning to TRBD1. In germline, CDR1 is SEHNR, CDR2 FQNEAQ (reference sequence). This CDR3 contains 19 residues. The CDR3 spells CASSPYAPGQPTTNEKLFF. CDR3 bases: TGCGCCAGCAGCCCATATGCACCGGGACAGCCCACAACTAATGAAAAACTGTTTTTT.

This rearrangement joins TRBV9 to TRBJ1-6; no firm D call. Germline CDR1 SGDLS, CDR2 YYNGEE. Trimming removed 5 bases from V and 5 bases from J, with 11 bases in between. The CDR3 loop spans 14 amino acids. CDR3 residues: CASRTSYNNSPLHF. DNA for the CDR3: TGTGCCAGCAGAACGAGTTATAATAATTCACCCCTCCACTTT. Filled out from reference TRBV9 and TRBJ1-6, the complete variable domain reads DSGVTQTPKHLITATGQRVTLRCSPRSGDLSVYWYQQSLDQGLQFLIQYYNGEERAKGNILERFSAQQFPDLHSELNLSSLELGDSALYFCASRTSYNNSPLHFGNGTRLTVT.

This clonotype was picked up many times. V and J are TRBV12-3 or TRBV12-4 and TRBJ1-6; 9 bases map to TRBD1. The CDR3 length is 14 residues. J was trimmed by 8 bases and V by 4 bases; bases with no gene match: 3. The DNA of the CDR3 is TGTGCCAGCAGTTATACAGGGGGCGATTCACCCCTCCACTTT. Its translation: CASSYTGGDSPLHF.

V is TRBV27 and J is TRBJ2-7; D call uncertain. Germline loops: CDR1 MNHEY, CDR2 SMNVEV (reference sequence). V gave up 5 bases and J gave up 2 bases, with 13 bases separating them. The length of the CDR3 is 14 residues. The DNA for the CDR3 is TGTGCCAGCAGTGGCTTCTGGACGCCCTACGAGCAGTACTTC. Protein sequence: CASSGFWTPYEQYF.

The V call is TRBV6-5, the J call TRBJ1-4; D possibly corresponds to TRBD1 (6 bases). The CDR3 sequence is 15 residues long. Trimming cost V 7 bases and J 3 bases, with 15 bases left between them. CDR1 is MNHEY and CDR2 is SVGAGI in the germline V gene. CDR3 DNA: TGTGCCAGCACCAAAAGGGGGGACGCTAATGAAAAACTGTTTTTT. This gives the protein CASTKRGDANEKLFF.

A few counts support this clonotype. CDR3 nucleotides: TGTGCCAGTAATCGGGGAGCTGCAACTAATGAAAAACTGTTTTTT. Translated: CASNRGAATNEKLFF. V gene TRBV19 combines with J gene TRBJ1-4; D call uncertain. Germline CDR1 reads LNHDA; CDR2 reads SQIVND (reference sequence). This CDR3 spans 15 amino acids. Trimming removed 7 bases at V and 0 bases at J, with 12 bases between.

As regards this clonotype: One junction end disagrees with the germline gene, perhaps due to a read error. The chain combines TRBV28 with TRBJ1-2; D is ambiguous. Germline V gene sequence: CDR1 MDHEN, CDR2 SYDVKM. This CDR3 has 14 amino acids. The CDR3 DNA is TGTACCAGCAGCCCACCTAGGTCTCCCGGGGAGCTGACCTTC. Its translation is CTSSPPRSPGELTF.

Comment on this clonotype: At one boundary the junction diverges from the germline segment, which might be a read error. The CDR3 loop is CASRTYDTQYF. DNA for the CDR3: TGTGCCAGCCGGACCTATGATACACAGTATTTT. V and J are TRBV2 and TRBJ2-3; D unclear. Germline V gives CDR1 SNHLY, CDR2 FYNNEI. The CDR3 length is 11 residues.

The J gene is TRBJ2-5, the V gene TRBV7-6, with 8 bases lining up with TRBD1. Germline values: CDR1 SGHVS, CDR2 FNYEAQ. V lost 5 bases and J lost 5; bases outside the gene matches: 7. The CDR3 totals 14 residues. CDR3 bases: TGTGCCAGCAGCGGGCCAGGGGGCTCGGAGACCCAGTACTTC. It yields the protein CASSGPGGSETQYF.

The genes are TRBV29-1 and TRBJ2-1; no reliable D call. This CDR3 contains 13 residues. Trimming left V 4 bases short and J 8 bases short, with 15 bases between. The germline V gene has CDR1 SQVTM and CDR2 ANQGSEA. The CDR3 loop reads CSVGRVIMDEQFF. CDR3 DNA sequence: TGCAGCGTTGGCCGGGTTATCATGGATGAGCAGTTCTTC.

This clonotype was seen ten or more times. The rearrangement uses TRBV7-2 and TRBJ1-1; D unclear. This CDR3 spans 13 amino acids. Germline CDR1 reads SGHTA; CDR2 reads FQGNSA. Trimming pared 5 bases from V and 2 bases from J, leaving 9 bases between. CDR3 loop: CASSPVGNTEAFF. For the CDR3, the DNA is TGTGCCAGCAGCCCTGTCGGTAACACTGAAGCTTTCTTT.

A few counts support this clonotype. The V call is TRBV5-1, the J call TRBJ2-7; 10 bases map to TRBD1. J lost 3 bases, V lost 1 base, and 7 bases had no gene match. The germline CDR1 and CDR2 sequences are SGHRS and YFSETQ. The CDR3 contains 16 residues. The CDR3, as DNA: TGCGCCAGCAGCTTGCATCAGGACAGGGGGGACTACGAGCAGTACTTC. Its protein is CASSLHQDRGDYEQYF.

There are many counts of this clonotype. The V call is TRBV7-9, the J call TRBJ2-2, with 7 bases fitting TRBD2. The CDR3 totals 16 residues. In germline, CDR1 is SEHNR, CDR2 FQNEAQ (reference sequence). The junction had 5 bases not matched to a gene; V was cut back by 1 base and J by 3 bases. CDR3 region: CASSLGLAAYTGELFF. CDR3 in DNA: TGTGCCAGCAGCTTAGGGCTAGCGGCCTACACCGGGGAGCTGTTTTTT.

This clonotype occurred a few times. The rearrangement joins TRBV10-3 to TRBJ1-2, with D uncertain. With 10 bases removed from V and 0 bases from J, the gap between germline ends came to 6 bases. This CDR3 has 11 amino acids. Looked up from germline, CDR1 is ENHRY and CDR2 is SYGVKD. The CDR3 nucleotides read TGTGCCACCACCGCTAACTATGGCTACACCTTC. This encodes CATTANYGYTF.

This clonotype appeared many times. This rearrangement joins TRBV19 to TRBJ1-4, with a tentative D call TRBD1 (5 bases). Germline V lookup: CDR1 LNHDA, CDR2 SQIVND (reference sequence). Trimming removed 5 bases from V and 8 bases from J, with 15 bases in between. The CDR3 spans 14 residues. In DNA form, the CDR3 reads TGTGCCAGTAGTTTCACTGGGGCAAGGGAAAAACTGTTTTTT. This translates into CASSFTGAREKLFF.

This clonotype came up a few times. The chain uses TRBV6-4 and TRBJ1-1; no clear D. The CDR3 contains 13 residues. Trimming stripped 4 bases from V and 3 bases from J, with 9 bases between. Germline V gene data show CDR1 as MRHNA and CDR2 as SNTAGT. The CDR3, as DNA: TGTGCCAGCAGTGTCTCTCAGTACACTGAAGCTTTCTTT. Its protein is CASSVSQYTEAFF.

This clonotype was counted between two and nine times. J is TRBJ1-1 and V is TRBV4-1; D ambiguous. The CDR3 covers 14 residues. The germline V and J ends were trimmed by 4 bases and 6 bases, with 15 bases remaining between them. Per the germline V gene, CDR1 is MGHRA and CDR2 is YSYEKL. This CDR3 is CASSRWAAVPEAFF. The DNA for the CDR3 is TGCGCCAGCAGCCGATGGGCGGCAGTACCTGAAGCTTTCTTT.

The CDR3 region is CASSHGERYEQYF. As DNA, the CDR3 is TGTGCCAGCAGTCACGGGGAGCGGTACGAGCAGTACTTC. The chain employs TRBV5-6 and TRBJ2-7, with D possibly being TRBD2 (5 bases). This CDR3 is 13 amino acids long. From germline, CDR1 is SGHDT and CDR2 YYEEEE. The germline V and J ends were trimmed by 5 bases and 4 bases, with 13 bases remaining between them.

For the CDR3, the DNA is TGTGCCAGCACAAGTCCTCCCGCCCCGTACGAGCAGTACTTC. Residues: CASTSPPAPYEQYF. This chain joins TRBV6-1 and TRBJ2-7; no clear D gene. Germline lookup yields CDR1 MNHNS and CDR2 SASEGT. V was pared by 7 bases and J by 4 bases, with 17 bases between. This CDR3 region has 14 residues.

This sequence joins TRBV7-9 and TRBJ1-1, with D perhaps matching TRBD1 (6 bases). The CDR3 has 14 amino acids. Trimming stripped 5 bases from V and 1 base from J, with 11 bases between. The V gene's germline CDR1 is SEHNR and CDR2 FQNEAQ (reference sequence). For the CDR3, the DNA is TGTGCCAGCAGCCCGTCAGGGGCGAACACTGAAGCTTTCTTT. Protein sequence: CASSPSGANTEAFF.

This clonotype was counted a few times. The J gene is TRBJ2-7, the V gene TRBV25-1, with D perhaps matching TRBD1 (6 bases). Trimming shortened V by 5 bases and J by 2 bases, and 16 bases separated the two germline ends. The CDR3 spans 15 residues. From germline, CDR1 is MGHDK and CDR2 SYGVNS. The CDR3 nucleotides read TGTGCCAGCAGTTCCTGGACAGTTTCTACCTACGAGCAGTACTTC. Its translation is CASSSWTVSTYEQYF.

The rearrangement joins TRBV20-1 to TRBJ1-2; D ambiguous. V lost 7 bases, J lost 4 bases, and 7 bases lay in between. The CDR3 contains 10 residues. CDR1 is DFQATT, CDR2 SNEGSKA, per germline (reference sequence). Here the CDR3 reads CSDSGYGYTF. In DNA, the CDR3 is TGCAGTGACAGTGGCTATGGCTACACCTTC.

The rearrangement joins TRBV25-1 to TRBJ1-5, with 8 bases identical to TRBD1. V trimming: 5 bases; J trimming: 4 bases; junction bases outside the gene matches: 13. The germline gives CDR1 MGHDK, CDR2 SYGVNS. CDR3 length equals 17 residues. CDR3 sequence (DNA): TGTGCCAGCAGTTTAAGTATTCGGGGACAGGTGAATCAGCCCCAGCATTTT. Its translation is CASSLSIRGQVNQPQHF.

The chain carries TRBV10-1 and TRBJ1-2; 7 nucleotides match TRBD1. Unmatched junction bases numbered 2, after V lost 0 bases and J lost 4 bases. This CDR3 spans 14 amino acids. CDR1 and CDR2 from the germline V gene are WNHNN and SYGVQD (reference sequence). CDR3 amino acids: CASSESRDSYGYTF. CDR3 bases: TGCGCCAGCAGTGAGTCAAGGGACAGCTATGGCTACACCTTC.